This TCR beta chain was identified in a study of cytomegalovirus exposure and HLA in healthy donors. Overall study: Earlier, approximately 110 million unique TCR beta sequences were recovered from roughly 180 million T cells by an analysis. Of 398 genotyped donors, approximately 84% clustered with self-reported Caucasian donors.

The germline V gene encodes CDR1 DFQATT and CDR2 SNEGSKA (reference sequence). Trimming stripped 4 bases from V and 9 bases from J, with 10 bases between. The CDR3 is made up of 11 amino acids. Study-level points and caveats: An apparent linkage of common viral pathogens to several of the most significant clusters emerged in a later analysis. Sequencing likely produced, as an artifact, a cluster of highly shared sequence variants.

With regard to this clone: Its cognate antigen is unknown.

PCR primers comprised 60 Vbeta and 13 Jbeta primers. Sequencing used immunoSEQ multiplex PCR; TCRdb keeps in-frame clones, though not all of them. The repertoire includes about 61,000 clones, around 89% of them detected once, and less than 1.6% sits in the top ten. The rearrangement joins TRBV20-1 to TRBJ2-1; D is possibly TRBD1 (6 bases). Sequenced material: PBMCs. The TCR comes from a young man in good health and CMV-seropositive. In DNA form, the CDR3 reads TGCAGTGCTACAGGGGCGGGTGAGCAGTTCTTC. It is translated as CSATGAGEQFF.